The clone carrying this TCR beta chain is medium-sized (0.01 to 0.1%) within its sample. No antigen is known for it. This entry belongs to a study of early T cells in non-severe SARS-CoV-2 infection. The overall study: The sequenced material was bulk RNA from unsorted whole blood, and its chains were unpaired.

Researchers attached unique molecular identifiers to individual cDNA molecules. TCRdb recomputed calls from the 5' RACE reads with MiXCR, one row per CDR3 protein. The sample has about 10,000 distinct CDR3 sequences, 4.8% seen once. General study findings and limits: Matching with VDJdb favored anti-spike CD8 responses (missing private and CD4 specificities).

The CDR3 runs to 21 residues. Germline values: CDR1 MNHEY, CDR2 SVGAGI. Trimming took 1 base from V and 1 from J; bases not matched to a gene: 12. The rearrangement uses TRBV6-5 and TRBJ2-3; 15 nucleotides match TRBD2. Sequencing was performed on whole blood. The sequence came from an adult who was a healthcare worker with PCR-confirmed SARS-CoV-2 infection or an uninfected control (not recorded which). CDR3 sequence: CASSYYGGLAGGPVGTDTQYF. The CDR3, as DNA: TGTGCCAGCAGTTACTACGGGGGACTAGCGGGGGGCCCGGTCGGCACAGATACGCAGTATTTT.